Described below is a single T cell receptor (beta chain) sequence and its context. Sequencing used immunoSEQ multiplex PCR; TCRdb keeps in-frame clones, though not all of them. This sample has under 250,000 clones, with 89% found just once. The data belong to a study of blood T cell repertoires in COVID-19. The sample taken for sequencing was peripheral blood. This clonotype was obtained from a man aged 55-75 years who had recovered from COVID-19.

The DNA of the CDR3 is TGTGCCAGCAGCGTCTCCGGGACAGAAAACTATGGCTACACCTTC. It specifies CASSVSGTENYGYTF. The V gene is TRBV7-2, the J gene TRBJ1-2, with TRBD1 matching 7 bases. Germline lookup yields CDR1 SGHTA and CDR2 FQGNSA. V lost 5 bases, J lost 2 bases, and 8 bases stayed unmatched. CDR3 length: 15 residues.